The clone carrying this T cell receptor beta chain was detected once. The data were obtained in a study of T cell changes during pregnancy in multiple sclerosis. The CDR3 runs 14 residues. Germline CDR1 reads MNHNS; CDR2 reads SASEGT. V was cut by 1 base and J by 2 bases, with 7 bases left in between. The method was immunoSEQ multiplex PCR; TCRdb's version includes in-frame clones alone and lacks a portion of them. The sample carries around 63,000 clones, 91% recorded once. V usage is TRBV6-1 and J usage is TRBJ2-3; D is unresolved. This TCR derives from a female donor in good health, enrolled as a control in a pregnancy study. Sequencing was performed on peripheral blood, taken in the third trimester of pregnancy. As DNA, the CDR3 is TGTGCCAGCAGTGAAGACGGTTACACAGATACGCAGTATTTT. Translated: CASSEDGYTDTQYF.